This T cell receptor beta chain was retrieved from a study of blood T cells in healthy people across ages. Study-level background: Every two T cells gave about one barcoded beta molecule via template switching.

Study results and caveats: Naive CD4+ cell counts and diversity both ran higher in long-lived than in aged donors. No one knew whether donors had CMV, which possibly confounded expanded clonotype changes.

The use of a sample-barcoded 5' primer and a J-beta primer mix characterized a second PCR of roughly 6 to 12 cycles. One entry per CDR3 protein, called by TCRdb with MiXCR from the 5' RACE reads. The profile shows over 600,000 distinct CDR3 sequences, 40% to 45% of them singletons. In regard to this clonotype: Its antigen is as yet unknown.

From germline, CDR1 is SGHRS and CDR2 YFSETQ. The CDR3 has 14 residues. J gave up 7 bases and V 0 bases, and 6 bases lay outside the gene matches. Input material: blood. The rearrangement links TRBV5-1 to TRBJ1-2; 7 nucleotides align to TRBD1. The sequence was obtained from an elderly man in good health. This CDR3 reads CASSLGDSRSGYTF. CDR3 DNA sequence: TGCGCCAGCAGCTTGGGGGACAGCCGTTCTGGCTACACCTTC.